Presented here are 9 T cell receptor beta chains from one specimen sequenced in a study of blood T cell repertoires in COVID-19. Measured with immunoSEQ multiplex PCR; TCRdb has only the in-frame clones, and not every one. The data show around 200,000 clones, 88% seen once. The sequencing sample was made of peripheral blood. These TCRs come from a man aged 18 to 30 with active or convalescent COVID-19.

The chain has TRBV13 and TRBJ2-3; tentative D call: TRBD2 (6 bases). The CDR3 spans 16 residues. V lost 3 bases, J lost 4 bases, and 17 bases lay in between. Germline values: CDR1 PRHDT, CDR2 FYEKMQ (reference sequence). The CDR3 bases are TGTGCCAGCAGCTTGGGACTTGCGGGGAACCCAGATACGCAGTATTTT. Translation: CASSLGLAGNPDTQYF.

This chain links TRBV15 with TRBJ2-1; no definite D call. Looked up from germline, CDR1 is LNHNV and CDR2 is YYDKDF (reference sequence). V was clipped by 1 base and J by 8 bases, with 9 bases between them. CDR3 length: 13 residues. The chain's CDR3 is CATSRGSNHEQFF. Here the CDR3 DNA reads TGTGCCACCAGCAGAGGTAGCAACCATGAGCAGTTCTTC.

V gene TRBV2 combines with J gene TRBJ2-3; D possibly corresponds to TRBD2 (6 bases). V was clipped by 4 bases and J by 4 bases, with 9 bases between them. The CDR3 is made up of 13 amino acids. Germline V lookup: CDR1 SNHLY, CDR2 FYNNEI. As DNA, the CDR3 is TGTGCCAGCAGTGTGGGAGGCGCAGATACGCAGTATTTT. As protein: CASSVGGADTQYF.

Concerning this clone: The junction and the germline gene differ at one end; a read error may be behind it. This chain connects TRBV18 to TRBJ2-2; 7 nucleotides align to TRBD1. The CDR3 sequence is 15 residues long. Germline V CDR1 and CDR2: KGHSH, LQKENI. The CDR3 loop reads CASPPGQSNTGELFF. As DNA, the CDR3 is TGTGCCAGCCCACCGGGACAGTCGAACACCGGGGAGCTGTTTTTT.

The chain uses TRBV2 and TRBJ2-2; 7 nucleotides match TRBD2. CDR1 and CDR2 (germline): SNHLY, FYNNEI. The CDR3 length is 14 residues. The J segment lost 0 bases and the V segment lost 7 bases, leaving 2 bases of the junction unmatched. The chain's CDR3 is CASKAGANTGELFF. CDR3 bases: TGTGCCAGCAAGGCGGGGGCGAACACCGGGGAGCTGTTTTTT. The complete variable domain, with remaining parts taken from reference TRBV2 and TRBJ2-2, reads EPEVTQTPSHQVTQMGQEVILRCVPISNHLYFYWYRQILGQKVEFLVSFYNNEISEKSEIFDDQFSVERPDGSNFTLKIRSTKLEDSAMYFCASKAGANTGELFFGEGSRLTVL.

This clone has a single count. The chain joins TRBV6-1 to TRBJ2-7, with 9 positions matching TRBD1. The CDR3 has 15 amino acids. Per the germline V gene, CDR1 is MNHNS and CDR2 is SASEGT. After removal of 0 bases from V and 4 bases from J, the junction contained 4 bases not matched to a gene. Written as DNA, the CDR3 is TGTGCCAGCAGTGAAGCGCGACAGGGGGGTTACGAGCAGTACTTC. This encodes CASSEARQGGYEQYF.

The chain carries TRBV6-6 and TRBJ1-2; maybe TRBD1 (5 bases). Trimming left V 6 bases short and J 4 bases short, with 15 bases between. The CDR3 spans 14 residues. Germline V gene lookup returns CDR1 MNHNY and CDR2 SVGAGI (reference sequence). The CDR3 sequence is CASSPAWRGYGYTF. The CDR3 nucleotides are TGTGCCAGCAGCCCCGCATGGAGGGGCTATGGCTACACCTTC.

V and J are TRBV6-5 and TRBJ2-2, with D perhaps TRBD1 (6 bases). There are 13 residues in the CDR3. The germline V and J ends were trimmed by 5 bases and 7 bases, with 11 bases remaining between them. Germline V CDR1 and CDR2: MNHEY, SVGAGI. For the CDR3, the DNA is TGTGCCAGCAGTACACAGGGAAGCGGGGAGCTGTTTTTT. Protein sequence: CASSTQGSGELFF.

This clone appeared a few times. The CDR3 nucleotides are TGTGCCTCAAGGAGCTCGAACAGGGCCACTGAAGCTTTCTTT. Amino acids: CASRSSNRATEAFF. The V call is TRBV19, the J call TRBJ1-1; tentatively, D is TRBD1 (6 bases). V lost 11 bases and J 4 bases, leaving 20 bases between the germline ends. The CDR3 length is 14 residues. The V gene's germline CDR1 is LNHDA and CDR2 SQIVND (reference sequence).